Below, 27 T cell receptor beta chains from the same sample are listed, as sequenced in a study of molecular identifiers for immune sequencing clone quantification. Via MiXCR, TCRdb re-called the PCR reads, giving one row per CDR3 protein. The data hold some 580,000 distinct CDR3 sequences, with roughly 27% observed a single time. Sequenced input: naive CD8+ T cells from blood, with Jurkat cell RNA spiked in. The subset is: FACS-sorted CD8+CD4-CCR7+CD45RA+ naive T cells. The receptors come from a human donor in good health. Some libraries in this study had Jurkat cell RNA spiked in.

This clonotype was counted many times. The V gene is TRBV6-2 or TRBV6-3, the J gene TRBJ1-1; the D gene is possibly TRBD1 (6 bases). The CDR3 covers 12 residues. V dropped 8 bases and J dropped 0 bases, with 7 bases sitting between them. Germline V CDR1 and CDR2: MNHEY, SVGEGT. CDR3 sequence: CASGGMNTEAFF. Written as DNA, the CDR3 is TGTGCCAGCGGGGGCATGAACACTGAAGCTTTCTTT.

This clonotype was detected a few times. This chain connects TRBV9 to TRBJ2-7; 8 bases match TRBD2. Germline CDR1 reads SGDLS; CDR2 reads YYNGEE. Trimming took 4 bases from V and 5 from J; bases not matched to a gene: 11. This CDR3 is built from 15 residues. In DNA, the CDR3 is TGTGCCAGCAGCTTTACCGGGACTAGTGTAGACGAGCAGTACTTC. It codes for CASSFTGTSVDEQYF.

J is TRBJ2-7 and V is TRBV7-8; 7 nucleotides line up with TRBD2. The CDR3 spans 14 residues. Germline loops: CDR1 SGHVS, CDR2 FQNEAQ. Trimming took 6 bases from V and 3 from J; bases not matched to a gene: 8. CDR3 loop: CASSTGGSDYEQYF. CDR3 DNA sequence: TGTGCCAGCAGTACCGGGGGGTCCGACTACGAGCAGTACTTC.

There are many counts of this clonotype. This chain uses TRBV12-5 with TRBJ2-7; D may be TRBD2 (5 bases). This CDR3 spans 13 amino acids. Trimming shortened V by 2 bases and J by 3 bases, and 8 bases separated the two germline ends. Germline V gene lookup returns CDR1 LGHNT and CDR2 FRNRAP. This chain's CDR3 is CASGLSEGYEQYF. The DNA for the CDR3 is TGTGCTAGTGGTTTGAGCGAGGGCTACGAGCAGTACTTC.

The chain recombines TRBV19 with TRBJ1-6, with 9 bases matching TRBD1. The CDR3 spans 14 residues. Losses at the gene ends were 5 bases for V and 9 bases for J; bases not matched to a gene: 5. Germline lookup yields CDR1 LNHDA and CDR2 SQIVND (reference sequence). The CDR3 loop is CASSATGGGSPLHF. The CDR3 DNA reads TGTGCCAGTAGTGCGACAGGGGGGGGTTCACCCCTCCACTTT.

This chain links TRBV9 with TRBJ1-6; D call uncertain. The germline CDR1 and CDR2 sequences are SGDLS and YYNGEE. Between the trimmed V and J ends, which lost 3 bases and 3 bases, there was a span of 4 bases. The length of the CDR3 is 13 residues. CDR3 loop: CASSGDYNSPLHF. In DNA form, the CDR3 reads TGTGCCAGCAGCGGGGACTATAATTCACCCCTCCACTTT. The whole variable domain, remainder taken from reference TRBV9 and TRBJ1-6, is DSGVTQTPKHLITATGQRVTLRCSPRSGDLSVYWYQQSLDQGLQFLIQYYNGEERAKGNILERFSAQQFPDLHSELNLSSLELGDSALYFCASSGDYNSPLHFGNGTRLTVT.

The chain employs TRBV6-2 or TRBV6-3 and TRBJ2-2; 8 nucleotides match TRBD1. Germline V CDR1 and CDR2: MNHEY, SVGEGT. CDR3 length: 15 amino acids. Germline trimming cut 4 bases from V and 6 bases from J; bases unmatched to any gene: 7. Here the CDR3 reads CASSSLAGGPGELFF. In nucleotides, the CDR3 is TGTGCCAGCAGTTCTCTCGCAGGGGGCCCCGGGGAGCTGTTTTTT.

V gene TRBV20-1 combines with J gene TRBJ1-5; D is ambiguous. The CDR3 runs to 16 residues. V was cut by 0 bases and J by 0 bases, with 12 bases left in between. Germline V CDR1 and CDR2: DFQATT, SNEGSKA (reference sequence). CDR3 loop: CSARDITGFSNQPQHF. CDR3 bases: TGCAGTGCTAGAGATATAACTGGTTTTAGCAATCAGCCCCAGCATTTT.

This chain links TRBV29-1 with TRBJ2-1, with TRBD2 identical over 14 bases. V was clipped by 5 bases and J by 6 bases; unmatched bases: 6. The CDR3 is 15 residues long. Per the germline V gene, CDR1 is SQVTM and CDR2 is ANQGSEA. The DNA for the CDR3 is TGCAGCGTTTTCCCGACTAGCGGGAGGGCCAATGAGCAGTTCTTC. This encodes CSVFPTSGRANEQFF.

The rearrangement uses TRBV27 and TRBJ2-3; possible D gene TRBD1, 5 bases. CDR3 length: 16 amino acids. The V gene lost 2 bases and the J gene lost 2 bases, with 14 bases spanning the gap. In germline, CDR1 is MNHEY, CDR2 SMNVEV (reference sequence). The CDR3 sequence: CASSLSQGLSTDTQYF. DNA of the CDR3: TGTGCCAGCAGTTTAAGCCAGGGTCTCTCCACAGATACGCAGTATTTT.

This clonotype was counted ten times or more. The chain couples TRBV19 to TRBJ2-7, with 9 bases lining up with TRBD2. The J segment lost 4 bases and the V segment lost 6 bases, leaving 7 bases of the junction unmatched. The CDR3 consists of 14 residues. Germline-derived CDR1 and CDR2 are LNHDA and SQIVND (reference sequence). CDR3 sequence reads: CASSPGLAEYEQYF. In DNA, the CDR3 is TGTGCCAGTAGCCCGGGACTAGCCGAGTACGAGCAGTACTTC.

This clonotype was picked up many times. The chain links TRBV20-1 to TRBJ1-6; D uncertain. Between the trimmed V and J ends, which lost 3 bases and 5 bases, there was a span of 23 bases. Germline CDR1 is DFQATT and CDR2 is SNEGSKA (reference sequence). CDR3 length: 18 amino acids. The DNA for the CDR3 is TGCAGTGCTAGGCTCGACAACGACTATGTTACTCATAATTCACCCCTCCACTTT. Protein: CSARLDNDYVTHNSPLHF.

The genes are TRBV11-2 and TRBJ2-5; TRBD1 is a possible D gene (6 bases). V was shortened by 1 base and J by 2 bases, with 17 bases between the two germline ends. The CDR3 has 17 residues. The germline V gene has CDR1 SGHAT and CDR2 FQNNGV. The CDR3 protein is CASSLVGGGLTQETQYF. CDR3 nucleotide sequence: TGTGCCAGCAGCTTAGTTGGTGGGGGCCTCACTCAAGAGACCCAGTACTTC.

The sample holds many counts of this clonotype. The chain carries TRBV5-5 and TRBJ2-7; D perhaps matches TRBD1 (6 bases). Germline V gene sequence: CDR1 SGHKS, CDR2 YYEKEE (reference sequence). The CDR3 runs to 14 residues. Trimming left V 2 bases short and J 2 bases short, with 11 bases between. In DNA, the CDR3 is TGTGCCAGCAGCTTCGGACAGAACACCTACGAGCAGTACTTC. As protein: CASSFGQNTYEQYF.

This clonotype was observed a few times. V is TRBV11-1 and J is TRBJ2-3, with unresolved D. CDR3 length: 14 amino acids. Germline assignment: CDR1 SGHAT and CDR2 FQDESV (reference sequence). V dropped 3 bases and J dropped 0 bases, with 7 bases sitting between them. The DNA for the CDR3 is TGTGCCAGCAGCTTGTTCCGGAGCACAGATACGCAGTATTTT. This encodes CASSLFRSTDTQYF.

The chain uses TRBV4-1 and TRBJ2-1, with D possibly matching TRBD2 (5 bases). The CDR3 runs to 12 residues. Trimming stripped 0 bases from V and 9 bases from J, with 6 bases between. The V gene's germline CDR1 is MGHRA and CDR2 YSYEKL. CDR3 residues: CASSQESGEQFF. The DNA for the CDR3 is TGCGCCAGCAGCCAAGAGAGCGGTGAGCAGTTCTTC.

In this sample, this clonotype turned up many times. V and J are TRBV28 and TRBJ2-7; tentative D call: TRBD1 (5 bases). The germline V gene has CDR1 MDHEN and CDR2 SYDVKM. The V end lost 10 bases, the J end lost 0 bases, and 13 bases lay between the germline ends. This CDR3 is built from 13 residues. CDR3 DNA sequence: TGTGCCACCGCGACAGCCTACTCCTACGAGCAGTACTTC. Translation gives CATATAYSYEQYF. Combining the CDR3 with reference TRBV28 and TRBJ2-7 gives the whole variable domain DVKVTQSSRYLVKRTGEKVFLECVQDMDHENMFWYRQDPGLGLRLIYFSYDVKMKEKGDIPEGYSVSREKKERFSLILESASTNQTSMYLCATATAYSYEQYFGPGTRLTVT.

This clonotype has just one count. Compared with germline, one end of the junction differs, possibly owing to a read error. The V and J genes are TRBV12-3 or TRBV12-4 and TRBJ2-2, with a possible D match to TRBD2 (5 bases). The CDR3 has 15 residues. CDR3 amino acids: CAGSLVPDSIGELFF. CDR3 bases: TGTGCCGGCAGTTTAGTTCCGGACTCAATCGGGGAGCTGTTTTTT.

This clonotype turned up a few times. The J gene is TRBJ1-3, the V gene TRBV28; TRBD1 is a possible D gene (5 bases). Germline V gene sequence: CDR1 MDHEN, CDR2 SYDVKM. This CDR3 is built from 18 residues. Trimming cost V 3 bases and J 0 bases, with 18 bases left between them. Written as DNA, the CDR3 is TGTGCCAGCAGTTTCGATTTTCGGGACGGCCTCTCTGGAAACACCATATATTTT. Translation: CASSFDFRDGLSGNTIYF.

This chain joins TRBV6-1 and TRBJ2-3, with TRBD1 matching over 7 bases. With 8 bases clipped from V and 3 bases from J, the junction kept 14 bases outside the gene matches. The V gene's germline CDR1 is MNHNS and CDR2 SASEGT. The CDR3 totals 16 residues. CDR3 DNA: TGTGCCAGCCCGCCGCGAACGGAACAGGGGACAGATACGCAGTATTTT. Translating gives CASPPRTEQGTDTQYF.

This chain uses TRBV7-9 with TRBJ2-7; tentatively, D is TRBD1 (6 bases). Trimming pared 3 bases from V and 7 bases from J, leaving 13 bases between. This CDR3 region has 13 residues. The V gene's germline CDR1 is SEHNR and CDR2 FQNEAQ (reference sequence). Written as DNA, the CDR3 is TGTGCCAGCAGCTTTCCGGACAGCGGAGAGCAGTACTTC. Protein: CASSFPDSGEQYF.

This chain connects TRBV30 to TRBJ1-4; D perhaps matches TRBD1 (5 bases). CDR3 size: 10 residues. V gave up 5 bases and J gave up 10 bases, with 8 bases separating them. The germline V gene encodes CDR1 GTSNPN and CDR2 SVGIG (reference sequence). CDR3 bases: TGTGCCTGGTCCGGGGGAAAACTGTTTTTT. It encodes CAWSGGKLFF. Looking up the rest from reference TRBV30 and TRBJ1-4 gives the full variable domain: SQTIHQWPATLVQPVGSPLSLECTVEGTSNPNLYWYRQAAGRGLQLLFYSVGIGQISSEVPQNLSASRPQDRQFILSSKKLLLSDSGFYLCAWSGGKLFFGSGTQLSVL.

In DNA, the CDR3 is TGTGCCAGCAGTGATCATGCGTTGAACACTGAAGCTTTCTTT. Translation gives CASSDHALNTEAFF. The rearrangement uses TRBV6-1 and TRBJ1-1; D ambiguous. The V end lost 3 bases, the J end lost 0 bases, and 8 bases lay between the germline ends. The V gene's germline CDR1 is MNHNS and CDR2 SASEGT. CDR3 size: 14 residues.

In this sample, this clonotype turned up a few times. The chain couples TRBV7-6 to TRBJ2-7; D unclear. This CDR3 comprises 15 residues. V was cut by 3 bases and J by 2 bases, with 14 bases left in between. From germline, CDR1 is SGHVS and CDR2 FNYEAQ. CDR3 coding DNA: TGTGCCAGCAGCTTGGGTCCTGGGAAAACCTACGAGCAGTACTTC. Encoded protein: CASSLGPGKTYEQYF.

This clonotype occurred a few times. The V and J genes are TRBV28 and TRBJ1-5; D is uncertain. The CDR3 has 13 amino acids. The germline CDR1 and CDR2 sequences are MDHEN and SYDVKM. V was clipped by 5 bases and J by 5 bases, with 10 bases between them. CDR3 DNA sequence: TGTGCCAGCAGTATGGCAGCTTATCAGCCCCAGCATTTT. This codes for CASSMAAYQPQHF.

This clonotype was detected ten times or more. The chain joins TRBV7-6 to TRBJ2-7; TRBD1 aligns across 9 bases. CDR1 is SGHVS and CDR2 is FNYEAQ in the germline V gene. The CDR3 consists of 15 residues. J lost 2 bases, V lost 5 bases, and 7 bases had no gene match. CDR3 bases: TGTGCCAGCAGCGCAACCCGACAGGGGGCCTACGAGCAGTACTTC. Its translation is CASSATRQGAYEQYF.

Comments on this clonotype: A much larger clone lies one base from this, so it may be a read error. The gene calls are TRBV27 and TRBJ2-7; 11 bases line up with TRBD2. Germline V gene sequence: CDR1 MNHEY, CDR2 SMNVEV (reference sequence). The CDR3 spans 16 residues. Written as DNA, the CDR3 is TGTGCCAGCAGTCTATCGGGACTAGCGGCTAGGTACGGGCAGTACTTC. It yields the protein CASSLSGLAARYGQYF.